The present entry profiles one T cell receptor (beta chain) with its context. The CDR3 is 15 residues long. The V end lost 0 bases, the J end lost 7 bases, and 15 bases lay between the germline ends. CDR1 MNHEY and CDR2 SVGAGI come from the germline V gene. The data were taken from a study of blood T cell repertoires in COVID-19. The repertoire was sequenced with immunoSEQ multiplex PCR; TCRdb's copy has only in-frame clones and lacks some. Of hundreds of thousands of clones in the sample, approximately 88% were seen once. The chain is built from TRBV6-5 and TRBJ2-5, with D possibly matching TRBD2 (6 bases). Sequenced material: peripheral blood. This TCR came from a man in his forties with acute or convalescent COVID-19. The CDR3 region is CASSYSQGLRGTQYF. In DNA, the CDR3 is TGTGCCAGCAGTTACTCCCAGGGACTTCGAGGGACCCAGTACTTC.